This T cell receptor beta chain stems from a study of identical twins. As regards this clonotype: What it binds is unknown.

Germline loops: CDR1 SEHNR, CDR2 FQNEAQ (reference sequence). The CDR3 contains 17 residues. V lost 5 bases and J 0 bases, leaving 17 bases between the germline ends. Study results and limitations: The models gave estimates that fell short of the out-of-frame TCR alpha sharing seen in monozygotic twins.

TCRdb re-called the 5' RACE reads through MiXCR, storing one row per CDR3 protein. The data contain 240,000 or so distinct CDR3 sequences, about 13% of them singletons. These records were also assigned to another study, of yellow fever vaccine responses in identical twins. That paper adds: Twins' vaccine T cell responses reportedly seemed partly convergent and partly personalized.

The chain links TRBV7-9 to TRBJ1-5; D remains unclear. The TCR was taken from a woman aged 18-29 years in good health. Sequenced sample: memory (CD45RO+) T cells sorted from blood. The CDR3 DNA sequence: TGTGCCAGCAGCCATTCGTGGGAGCAGCTTAGCAATCAGCCCCAGCATTTT. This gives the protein CASSHSWEQLSNQPQHF.